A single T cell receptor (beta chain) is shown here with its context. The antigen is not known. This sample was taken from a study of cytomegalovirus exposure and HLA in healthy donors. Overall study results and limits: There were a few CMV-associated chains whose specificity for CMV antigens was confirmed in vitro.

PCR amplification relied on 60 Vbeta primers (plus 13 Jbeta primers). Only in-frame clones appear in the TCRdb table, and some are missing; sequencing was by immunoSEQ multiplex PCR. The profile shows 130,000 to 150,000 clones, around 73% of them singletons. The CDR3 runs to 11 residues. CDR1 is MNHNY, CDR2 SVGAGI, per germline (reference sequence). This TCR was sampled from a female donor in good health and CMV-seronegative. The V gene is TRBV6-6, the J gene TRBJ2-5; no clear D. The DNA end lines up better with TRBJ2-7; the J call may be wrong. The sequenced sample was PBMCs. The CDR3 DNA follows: TGTGCCAGCAGTACCCGGTGCGAGCAGTACTTC. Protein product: CASSTRCEQYF.